These T cell receptor beta chains were read from a single sample in a study of T cell responses to AZD1222 COVID-19 vaccine. Generated by immunoSEQ multiplex PCR, the TCRdb table keeps only in-frame clones and is missing some. The sample contains roughly 110,000 clones, roughly 90% of which appear only once. The source was peripheral blood, collected 28 days after the second AZD1222 dose. The receptors come from an adult who received the AZD1222 COVID-19 vaccine. CDR3s include the opening cysteine and the closing phenylalanine or tryptophan. The D gene is left open where the match is weak. Clone size appears in some rows only: once, few, many, or a class for an expanded clone.

J: TRBJ2-7; V: TRBV7-8; D: -; size: -; CDR3: CASSPDRYGSYEQYF; DNA: TGTGCCAGCAGTCCCGACAGGTACGGCTCCTACGAGCAGTACTTC
J: TRBJ1-5; V: TRBV5-1; D: -; size: -; CDR3: CASSFLAFLSNQPQHF; DNA: TGCGCCAGCAGCTTCCTGGCATTCCTGAGCAATCAGCCCCAGCATTTT
J: TRBJ1-1; V: TRBV6-5; D: TRBD1; size: -; CDR3: CASSSGTGHTEAFF; DNA: TGTGCCAGCAGCTCCGGGACAGGGCACACTGAAGCTTTCTTT
J: TRBJ2-7; V: TRBV18; D: TRBD2; size: -; CDR3: CASSQGTSEQYF; DNA: TGTGCCAGCTCACAGGGGACTAGCGAGCAGTACTTC
J: TRBJ2-7; V: TRBV7-9; D: TRBD2; size: -; CDR3: CASSLRGGGRKGEQYF; DNA: TGTGCCAGCAGCTTAAGGGGCGGGGGGAGAAAGGGCGAGCAGTACTTC
J: TRBJ1-2; V: TRBV5-1; D: -; size: -; CDR3: CASSLGSATNYGYTF; DNA: TGCGCCAGCAGCTTGGGTTCTGCGACCAACTATGGCTACACCTTC
J: TRBJ1-1; V: TRBV3-1/TRBV3-2; D: -; size: -; CDR3: CASSAMNTEAFF; DNA: TGTGCCAGCAGCGCTATGAACACTGAAGCTTTCTTT
J: TRBJ2-7; V: TRBV4-2; D: -; size: -; CDR3: CASSQVGSPSEQYF; DNA: TGTGCCAGCAGCCAAGTCGGGAGTCCCTCGGAGCAGTACTTC
J: TRBJ1-1; V: TRBV5-1; D: -; size: -; CDR3: CASSTGRNTEAFF; DNA: TGCGCCAGCAGCACTGGCAGGAACACTGAAGCTTTCTTT
J: TRBJ2-7; V: TRBV7-6; D: -; size: -; CDR3: CASSLDPGSYEQYF; DNA: TGTGCCAGCAGCTTAGATCCTGGCTCCTACGAGCAGTACTTC
J: TRBJ1-5; V: TRBV3-1/TRBV3-2; D: TRBD1; size: -; CDR3: CASAGQGNQPQHF; DNA: TGTGCCAGCGCGGGACAGGGAAATCAGCCCCAGCATTTT
J: TRBJ2-3; V: TRBV9; D: TRBD2; size: -; CDR3: CASSLSAGGPLVADTQYF; DNA: TGTGCCAGCAGCCTGTCGGCGGGAGGGCCGTTGGTCGCAGATACGCAGTATTTT
J: TRBJ2-3; V: TRBV3-1/TRBV3-2; D: -; size: -; CDR3: CASNDRGSTDTQYF; DNA: TGTGCCAGCAATGATAGAGGAAGCACAGATACGCAGTATTTT
J: TRBJ2-1; V: TRBV9; D: TRBD2; size: -; CDR3: CASSVAGGGSYNEQFF; DNA: TGTGCCAGCAGCGTAGCCGGGGGGGGCTCCTACAATGAGCAGTTCTTC
J: TRBJ2-7; V: TRBV29-1; D: -; size: -; CDR3: CSVGAKTGSYEQYF; DNA: TGCAGCGTTGGGGCTAAGACAGGCAGCTACGAGCAGTACTTC
J: TRBJ1-2; V: TRBV4-1; D: -; size: -; CDR3: CASSQDNYGYTF; DNA: TGCGCCAGCAGCCAAGATAACTATGGCTACACCTTC
J: TRBJ2-1; V: TRBV24-1; D: TRBD2; size: -; CDR3: CATSDADGLAGVSSYNEQFF; DNA: TGTGCCACCAGTGATGCCGACGGACTAGCGGGAGTTAGCTCCTACAATGAGCAGTTCTTC
J: TRBJ2-7; V: TRBV6-6; D: -; size: -; CDR3: CASSYPGTDYEQYF; DNA: TGTGCCAGCAGTTACCCAGGGACGGACTACGAGCAGTACTTC
J: TRBJ1-4; V: TRBV5-4; D: -; size: -; CDR3: CASSFALGELFF; DNA: TGTGCCAGCAGCTTTGCTCTCGGGGAACTGTTTTTT
J: TRBJ1-4; V: TRBV6-5; D: -; size: -; CDR3: CASSSTPPGGSEKLFF; DNA: TGTGCCAGCAGTTCAACGCCCCCTGGAGGGAGTGAAAAACTGTTTTTT
J: TRBJ2-5; V: TRBV5-1; D: -; size: -; CDR3: CASSLGRGEETQYF; DNA: TGCGCCAGCAGCTTAGGCAGGGGCGAAGAGACCCAGTACTTC
J: TRBJ1-5; V: TRBV28; D: -; size: -; CDR3: CASARAGTSNQPQHF; DNA: TGTGCCAGCGCCCGGGCGGGGACAAGCAATCAGCCCCAGCATTTT
J: TRBJ1-1; V: TRBV6-6; D: TRBD1; size: -; CDR3: CASSPHPRTGPRNTEAFF; DNA: TGTGCCAGCAGTCCCCACCCCCGGACAGGGCCGAGGAACACTGAAGCTTTCTTT
J: TRBJ2-7; V: TRBV7-2; D: TRBD2; size: -; CDR3: CASSILAGGIPEQYF; DNA: TGTGCCAGCAGCATACTAGCGGGAGGGATCCCCGAGCAGTACTTC
J: TRBJ1-6; V: TRBV5-5; D: -; size: -; CDR3: CASSLEGIESPLHF; DNA: TGTGCCAGCAGCTTGGAGGGGATTGAGTCACCCCTCCACTTT
J: TRBJ1-4; V: TRBV24-1; D: -; size: -; CDR3: CATSDTDGGNEKLFF; DNA: TGTGCCACCAGTGACACGGACGGGGGAAATGAAAAACTGTTTTTT
J: TRBJ1-3; V: TRBV7-6; D: -; size: -; CDR3: CASSPTGNSGNTIYF; DNA: TGTGCCAGCAGCCCGACGGGGAACTCTGGAAACACCATATATTTT
J: TRBJ2-3; V: TRBV5-6; D: -; size: once; CDR3: CASSLVDTIYTDTQYF; DNA: TGTGCCAGCAGCTTGGTAGACACTATCTACACAGATACGCAGTATTTT
J: TRBJ1-6; V: TRBV6-1; D: TRBD1; size: -; CDR3: CASSELPFGTGSSYNSPLHF; DNA: TGTGCCAGCAGTGAGCTCCCCTTCGGGACAGGGAGCTCCTATAATTCACCCCTCCACTTT
J: TRBJ1-5; V: TRBV20-1; D: -; size: -; CDR3: CSASYLAYNQPQHF; DNA: TGCAGTGCTAGTTACTTGGCATACAATCAGCCCCAGCATTTT
J: TRBJ1-1; V: TRBV11-2; D: -; size: -; CDR3: CASSLGGNTEAFF; DNA: TGTGCCAGCAGCTTAGGAGGGAACACTGAAGCTTTCTTT
J: TRBJ2-3; V: TRBV6-5; D: TRBD1; size: -; CDR3: CASSYYAKGAPDTQYF; DNA: TGTGCCAGCAGTTACTATGCCAAGGGGGCCCCAGATACGCAGTATTTT
J: TRBJ1-6; V: TRBV7-2; D: TRBD1; size: -; CDR3: CASSQTGINNSPLHF; DNA: TGTGCCAGCAGCCAGACAGGGATTAATAATTCACCCCTCCACTTT
J: TRBJ1-6; V: TRBV19; D: -; size: -; CDR3: CASSIQGANNSPLHF; DNA: TGTGCCAGTAGTATTCAGGGAGCGAATAATTCACCCCTCCACTTT
J: TRBJ2-5; V: TRBV9; D: TRBD1; size: -; CDR3: CASSLDRGGQETQYF; DNA: TGTGCCAGCAGCCTGGACAGGGGGGGTCAAGAGACCCAGTACTTC
J: TRBJ2-1; V: TRBV6-5; D: TRBD1; size: -; CDR3: CASTQLGQGYNEQFF; DNA: TGTGCCAGCACCCAGCTGGGACAGGGATACAATGAGCAGTTCTTC
J: TRBJ2-1; V: TRBV5-1; D: -; size: -; CDR3: CASSSGTGVTGNEQFF; DNA: TGCGCCAGCAGCTCTGGTACGGGGGTCACAGGGAATGAGCAGTTCTTC
J: TRBJ2-3; V: TRBV19; D: -; size: -; CDR3: CASSLDFSSTDTQYF; DNA: TGTGCCAGTAGTCTAGATTTCTCTAGCACAGATACGCAGTATTTT
J: TRBJ1-1; V: TRBV3-1/TRBV3-2; D: -; size: -; CDR3: CASSQGAGMNTEAFF; DNA: TGTGCCAGCAGCCAGGGGGCGGGTATGAACACTGAAGCTTTCTTT
J: TRBJ2-3; V: TRBV14; D: -; size: -; CDR3: CASSRTRPSTDTQYF; DNA: TGTGCCAGCAGCCGAACTAGGCCGAGCACAGATACGCAGTATTTT
J: TRBJ2-7; V: TRBV24-1; D: -; size: -; CDR3: CATGGRSSGEQYF; DNA: TGTGCCACCGGTGGGAGGAGTAGCGGCGAGCAGTACTTC
J: TRBJ2-7; V: TRBV29-1; D: -; size: -; CDR3: CSARQEPYEQYF; DNA: TGCAGCGCCCGACAGGAACCCTACGAGCAGTACTTC
J: TRBJ2-1; V: TRBV2; D: TRBD2; size: -; CDR3: CASRGGRTGGEQFF; DNA: TGTGCCAGCCGCGGCGGGAGAACCGGGGGTGAGCAGTTCTTC
J: TRBJ2-7; V: TRBV29-1; D: -; size: -; CDR3: CSVGPRAYEQYF; DNA: TGCAGCGTTGGTCCCCGAGCCTACGAGCAGTACTTC
J: TRBJ2-1; V: TRBV7-2; D: TRBD1; size: -; CDR3: CASSLVGQSYNEQFF; DNA: TGTGCCAGCAGCTTAGTGGGACAGTCATACAATGAGCAGTTCTTC
J: TRBJ1-2; V: TRBV19; D: TRBD1; size: -; CDR3: CASNEPGQRIRGYTF; DNA: TGTGCCAGTAACGAGCCGGGACAGAGGATTCGGGGCTACACCTTC
J: TRBJ2-7; V: TRBV2; D: TRBD2; size: -; CDR3: CASNVAGDHEQYF; DNA: TGTGCCAGCAATGTAGCGGGGGACCACGAGCAGTACTTC
J: TRBJ2-5; V: TRBV2; D: -; size: -; CDR3: CASSRTLWETQYF; DNA: TGTGCCAGCAGTCGGACCCTCTGGGAGACCCAGTACTTC